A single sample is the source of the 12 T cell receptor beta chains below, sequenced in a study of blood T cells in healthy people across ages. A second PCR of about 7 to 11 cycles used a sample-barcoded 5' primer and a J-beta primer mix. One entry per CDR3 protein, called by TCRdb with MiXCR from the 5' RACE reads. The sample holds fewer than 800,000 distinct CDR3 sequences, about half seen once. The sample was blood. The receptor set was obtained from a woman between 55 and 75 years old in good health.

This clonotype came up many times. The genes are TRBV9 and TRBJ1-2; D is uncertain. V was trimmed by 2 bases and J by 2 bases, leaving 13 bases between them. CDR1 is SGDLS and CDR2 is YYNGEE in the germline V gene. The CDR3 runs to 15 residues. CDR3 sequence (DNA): TGTGCCAGCAGCGTTTTCGGGAACCTGAACTATGGCTACACCTTC. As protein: CASSVFGNLNYGYTF.

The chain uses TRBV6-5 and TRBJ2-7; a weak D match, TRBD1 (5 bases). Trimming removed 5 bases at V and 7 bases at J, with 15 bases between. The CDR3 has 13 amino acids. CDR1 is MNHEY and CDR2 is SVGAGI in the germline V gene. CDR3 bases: TGTGCCAGCAGTGTCAGGGAAGACAATGAGCAGTACTTC. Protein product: CASSVREDNEQYF.

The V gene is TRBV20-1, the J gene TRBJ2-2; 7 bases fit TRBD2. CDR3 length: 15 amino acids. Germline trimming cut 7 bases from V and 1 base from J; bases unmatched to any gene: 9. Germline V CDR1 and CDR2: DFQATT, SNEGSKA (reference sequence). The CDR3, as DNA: TGCAGTGGGCATTCGGGAGGATGGAACACCGGGGAGCTGTTTTTT. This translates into CSGHSGGWNTGELFF.

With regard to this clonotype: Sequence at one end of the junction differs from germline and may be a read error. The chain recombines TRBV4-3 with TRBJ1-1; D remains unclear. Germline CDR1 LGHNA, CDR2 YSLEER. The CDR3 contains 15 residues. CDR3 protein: CVSSQAATRNTEAFF. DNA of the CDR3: TGCGTCAGCAGCCAAGCGGCAACACGCAACACTGAAGCTTTCTTT.

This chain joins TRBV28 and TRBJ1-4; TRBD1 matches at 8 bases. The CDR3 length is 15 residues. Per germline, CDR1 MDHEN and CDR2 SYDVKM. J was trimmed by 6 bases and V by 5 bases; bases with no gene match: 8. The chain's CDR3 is CASSGSQGGYEKLFF. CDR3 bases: TGTGCCAGCAGTGGATCACAGGGGGGGTATGAAAAACTGTTTTTT.

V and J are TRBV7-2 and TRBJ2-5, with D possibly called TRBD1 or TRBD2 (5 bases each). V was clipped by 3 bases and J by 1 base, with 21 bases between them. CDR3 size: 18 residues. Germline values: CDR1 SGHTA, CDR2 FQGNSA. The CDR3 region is CASSFGTVWSGSQETQYF. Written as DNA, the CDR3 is TGTGCCAGCAGCTTCGGGACGGTCTGGTCGGGGTCCCAAGAGACCCAGTACTTC.

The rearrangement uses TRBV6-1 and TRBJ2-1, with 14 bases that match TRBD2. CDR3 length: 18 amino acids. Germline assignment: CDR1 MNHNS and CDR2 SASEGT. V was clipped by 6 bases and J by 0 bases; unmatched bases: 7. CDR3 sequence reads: CASSTTSGRAYSYNEQFF. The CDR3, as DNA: TGTGCCAGCAGCACGACTAGCGGGAGGGCCTACTCCTACAATGAGCAGTTCTTC.

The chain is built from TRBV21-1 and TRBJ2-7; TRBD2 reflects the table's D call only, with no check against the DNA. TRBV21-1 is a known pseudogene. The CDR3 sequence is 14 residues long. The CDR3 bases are TGTGCCAGCACCGCGGGGCCCAACTCCTACGAGCAGTACTTC. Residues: CASTAGPNSYEQYF.

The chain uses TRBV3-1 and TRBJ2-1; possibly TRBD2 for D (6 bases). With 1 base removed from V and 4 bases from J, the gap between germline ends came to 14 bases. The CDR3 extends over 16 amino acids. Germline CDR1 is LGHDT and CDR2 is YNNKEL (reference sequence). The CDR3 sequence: CASSQGRGAAYNEQFF. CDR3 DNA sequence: TGTGCCAGCAGCCAAGGACGCGGGGCTGCATACAATGAGCAGTTCTTC.

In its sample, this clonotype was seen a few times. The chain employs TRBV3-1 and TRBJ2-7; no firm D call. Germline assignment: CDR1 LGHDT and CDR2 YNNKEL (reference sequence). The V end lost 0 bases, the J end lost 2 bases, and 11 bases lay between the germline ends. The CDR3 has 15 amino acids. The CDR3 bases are TGTGCCAGCAGCCAAGATCATGACGGAGCCTACGAGCAGTACTTC. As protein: CASSQDHDGAYEQYF.

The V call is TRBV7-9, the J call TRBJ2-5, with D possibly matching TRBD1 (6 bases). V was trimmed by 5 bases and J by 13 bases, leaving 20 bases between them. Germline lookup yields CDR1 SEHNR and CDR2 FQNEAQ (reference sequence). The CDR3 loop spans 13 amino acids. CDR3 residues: CASSIPGTPVRYF. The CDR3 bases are TGTGCCAGCAGCATTCCCGGGACACCTGTCCGGTACTTC.

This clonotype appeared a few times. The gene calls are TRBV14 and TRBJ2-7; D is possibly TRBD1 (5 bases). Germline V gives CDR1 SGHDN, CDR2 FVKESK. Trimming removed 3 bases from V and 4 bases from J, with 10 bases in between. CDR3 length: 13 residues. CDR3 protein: CASSQDHRYEQYF. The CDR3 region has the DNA TGTGCCAGCAGCCAGGACCACAGGTACGAGCAGTACTTC.